The 13 T cell receptor beta chains below come from one sample, sequenced in a study of CD8+CD57+ T cells in acquired aplastic anemia. Genomic DNA, the template, was used for profiling of the TCR beta VDJ and CDR3. MiXCR was run by TCRdb on the reads, yielding one entry per CDR3 protein. The sample shows roughly 100,000 distinct CDR3 sequences, about 67% of them seen only once. Patients sequenced had flow cytometry evidence of CD8+CD57+ cell expansion. Sequenced material: sorted CD4+, CD8+, or CD8+CD57+ T cells (not recorded which) from PBMCs. The origin of the receptors is a human donor with aplastic anemia.

In this sample, this clonotype turned up many times. Written as DNA, the CDR3 is TGTGCCAGCAGTTACTCGAATCTAGCGGCCTCCTACAATGAGCAGTTCTTC. Translation: CASSYSNLAASYNEQFF. The rearrangement joins TRBV6-2 or TRBV6-3 to TRBJ2-1; 7 positions agree with TRBD2. This CDR3 region has 17 residues. Unmatched junction bases numbered 5, after V lost 0 bases and J lost 0 bases. Germline-derived CDR1 and CDR2 are MNHEY and SVGEGT.

The chain joins TRBV20-1 to TRBJ2-3, with 15 bases fitting TRBD2. The V gene end was trimmed by 3 bases and the J gene end by 3 bases; junction bases not matched to a gene: 7. The CDR3 is 17 residues long. CDR1 DFQATT and CDR2 SNEGSKA come from the germline V gene (reference sequence). CDR3 residues: CSARDPGTSGGTDTQYF. The CDR3 bases are TGCAGTGCTAGGGATCCAGGGACTAGCGGGGGGACAGATACGCAGTATTTT.

The rearrangement uses TRBV20-1 and TRBJ2-5, with 8 bases aligning to TRBD2. The CDR3 loop spans 14 amino acids. V was pared by 2 bases and J by 6 bases, with 8 bases of the junction left unmatched. Germline V lookup: CDR1 DFQATT, CDR2 SNEGSKA (reference sequence). The DNA for the CDR3 is TGCAGTGCTAGAATGGGACTAGTCAGCCAGACCCAGTACTTC. Its translation is CSARMGLVSQTQYF.

The gene calls are TRBV7-8 and TRBJ1-1; D is unresolved. V was cut by 5 bases and J by 4 bases, with 8 bases left in between. The CDR3 runs to 12 residues. CDR1 and CDR2 from the germline V gene are SGHVS and FQNEAQ. CDR3: CASSIVGTEAFF. CDR3 coding DNA: TGTGCCAGCAGCATCGTAGGCACTGAAGCTTTCTTT.

About this clonotype itself: A junction boundary mismatches the germline segment, possibly from a read error. The chain uses TRBV2 and TRBJ2-7; no clear D gene. This CDR3 has 13 residues. CDR1 is SNHLY, CDR2 FYNNEI, per germline. The DNA of the CDR3 is TGTGCCATCAGTGAAGTCATCTCCTACGAGCAGTACTTC. As protein: CAISEVISYEQYF.

The sample holds a few counts of this clonotype. An end of the junction does not agree with germline; a read error may underlie this. V and J are TRBV20-1 and TRBJ1-2, with D tentatively TRBD1 (5 bases). This CDR3 is built from 11 residues. CDR1 is DFQATT and CDR2 is SNEGSKA in the germline V gene (reference sequence). DNA of the CDR3: TGCAGTGCTAGAGGGGACTATGGTTACACCTTC. This translates into CSARGDYGYTF.

This clonotype was picked up many times. V usage is TRBV13 and J usage is TRBJ2-5, with TRBD2 as a possible D gene (5 bases). The germline V gene encodes CDR1 PRHDT and CDR2 FYEKMQ (reference sequence). This CDR3 spans 12 amino acids. Trimming stripped 5 bases from V and 3 bases from J, with 7 bases between. CDR3 region: CASSLGEETQYF. The CDR3 nucleotides read TGTGCCAGCAGCCTGGGAGAAGAGACCCAGTACTTC. Drawing the rest from reference TRBV13 and TRBJ2-5, the complete variable domain is AAGVIQSPRHLIKEKRETATLKCYPIPRHDTVYWYQQGPGQDPQFLISFYEKMQSDKGSIPDRFSAQQFSDYHSELNMSSLELGDSALYFCASSLGEETQYFGPGTRLLVL.

About this clonotype itself: Germline is not matched at one junction end, which may reflect a read error. This rearrangement joins TRBV2 to TRBJ1-1, with unresolved D. CDR3 length: 15 residues. The germline V gene encodes CDR1 SNHLY and CDR2 FYNNEI. The CDR3 region is CASSERQSRWNEAFF. CDR3 in DNA: TGTGCAAGCAGTGAGCGGCAGTCCAGGTGGAATGAAGCTTTCTTT.

The J gene is TRBJ2-7, the V gene TRBV19; weak D call: TRBD2 (6 bases). CDR1 and CDR2 from the germline V gene are LNHDA and SQIVND (reference sequence). Trimming left V 6 bases short and J 4 bases short, with 16 bases between. The CDR3 is 14 amino acids. The chain's CDR3 is CASSGRLGEYEQYF. In DNA, the CDR3 is TGTGCCAGTAGCGGGAGATTGGGAGAGTACGAGCAGTACTTC.

The CDR3 region has the DNA TGTGCCAGCCGGAAGGGCCCGGAAAATCAGCCCCAGCATTTT. It encodes CASRKGPENQPQHF. The genes are TRBV10-3 and TRBJ1-5, with D uncertain. There are 14 residues in the CDR3. V was pared by 10 bases and J by 4 bases, with 17 bases between. The germline V gene encodes CDR1 ENHRY and CDR2 SYGVKD.

This clonotype has just a few counts. The V and J genes are TRBV20-1 and TRBJ2-3; 9 bases line up with TRBD2. V dropped 5 bases and J dropped 3; count of bases not matched to a gene: 9. The V gene's germline CDR1 is DFQATT and CDR2 SNEGSKA (reference sequence). This CDR3 is built from 15 residues. The CDR3 sequence: CSARQASGITDTQYF. CDR3 nucleotide sequence: TGCAGTGCTCGTCAAGCTAGCGGGATAACAGATACGCAGTATTTT.

CDR3 in DNA: TGCAGTGCTAGATATAGCGGGAGAGGGGAGCAGTACTTC. Translated, it gives CSARYSGRGEQYF. The V call is TRBV20-1, the J call TRBJ2-7, with 9 positions matching TRBD2. Germline CDR1 is DFQATT and CDR2 is SNEGSKA (reference sequence). The CDR3 is made up of 13 amino acids. The V segment lost 2 bases and the J segment 7 bases; nucleotides outside the gene matches: 6.

The chain recombines TRBV7-9 with TRBJ2-7; D not resolved. CDR3 length: 14 residues. V was pared by 4 bases and J by 3 bases, with 13 bases between. In germline, CDR1 is SEHNR, CDR2 FQNEAQ (reference sequence). CDR3 sequence (DNA): TGTGCCAGCAGCTCGACGGACGGAAACTACGAGCAGTACTTC. It translates to CASSSTDGNYEQYF.